This T cell receptor beta chain was obtained from a study of blood T cell repertoires in COVID-19. Study in general: From the United States, Italy and Spain came samples of acute and convalescent COVID-19. The analysed material was cDNA or gDNA that came from T cells, B-cell-depleted T cells, or PBMCs.

CDR1 is SGHTA and CDR2 is FQGNSA in the germline V gene. J was trimmed by 2 bases and V by 5 bases; bases with no gene match: 6. This CDR3 comprises 14 residues. In the authors' workflow: Estimation of nucleated cell counts relied on the amplification of reference gene primers. Method: immunoSEQ multiplex PCR; TCRdb's copy keeps in-frame clones and lacks some. The V and J calls and clone size are taken from that table; D and trimming were inferred from the DNA. The repertoire holds some 70,000 clones, roughly three quarters seen once, with around 12% in the top ten. Sample: peripheral blood. The chain uses TRBV7-2 and TRBJ2-7; 7 nucleotides match TRBD2. This receptor was obtained from a human donor in a cohort sampled during active COVID-19. CDR3 amino acids: CASSLDSGPYEQYV. CDR3 coding DNA: TGTGCCAGCAGCCTCGATAGCGGGCCCTACGAGCAGTACGTC.